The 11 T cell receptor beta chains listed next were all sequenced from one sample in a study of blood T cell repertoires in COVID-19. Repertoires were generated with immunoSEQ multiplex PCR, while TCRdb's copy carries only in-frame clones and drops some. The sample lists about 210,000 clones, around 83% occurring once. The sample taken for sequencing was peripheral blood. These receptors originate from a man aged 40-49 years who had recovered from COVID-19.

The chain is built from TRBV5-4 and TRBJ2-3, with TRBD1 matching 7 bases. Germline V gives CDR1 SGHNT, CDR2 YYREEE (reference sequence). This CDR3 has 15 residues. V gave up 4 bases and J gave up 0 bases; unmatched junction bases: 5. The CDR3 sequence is CASSPPGQSTDTQYF. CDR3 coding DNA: TGTGCCAGCAGCCCTCCGGGACAGAGCACAGATACGCAGTATTTT.

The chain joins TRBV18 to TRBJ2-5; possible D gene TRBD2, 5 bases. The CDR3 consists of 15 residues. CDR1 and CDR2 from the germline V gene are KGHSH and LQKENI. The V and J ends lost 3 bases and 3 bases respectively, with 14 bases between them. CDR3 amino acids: CASSPRVEVKETQYF. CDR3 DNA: TGTGCCAGCTCACCTAGGGTGGAGGTGAAAGAGACCCAGTACTTC.

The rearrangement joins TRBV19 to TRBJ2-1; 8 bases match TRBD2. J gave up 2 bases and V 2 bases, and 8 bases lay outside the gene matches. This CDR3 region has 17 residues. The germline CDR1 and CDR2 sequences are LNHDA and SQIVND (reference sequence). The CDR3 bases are TGTGCCAGTAGTATAAAACACAGCGGGAGTCCCTACAATGAGCAGTTCTTC. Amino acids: CASSIKHSGSPYNEQFF.

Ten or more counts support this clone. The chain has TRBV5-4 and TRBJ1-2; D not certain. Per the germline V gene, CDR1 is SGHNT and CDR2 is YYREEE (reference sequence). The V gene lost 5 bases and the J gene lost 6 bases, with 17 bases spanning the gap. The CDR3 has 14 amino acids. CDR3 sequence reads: CASRRLWGVDGYTF. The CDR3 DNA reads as TGTGCCAGCAGACGTTTATGGGGAGTGGATGGCTACACCTTC. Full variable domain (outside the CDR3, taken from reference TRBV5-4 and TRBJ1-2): ETGVTQSPTHLIKTRGQQVTLRCSSQSGHNTVSWYQQALGQGPQFIFQYYREEENGRGNFPPRFSGLQFPNYSSELNVNALELDDSALYLCASRRLWGVDGYTFGSGTRLTVV.

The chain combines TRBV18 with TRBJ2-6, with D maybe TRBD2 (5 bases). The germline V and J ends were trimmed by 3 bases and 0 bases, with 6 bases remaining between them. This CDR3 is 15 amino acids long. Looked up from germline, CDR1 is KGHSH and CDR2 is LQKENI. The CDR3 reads CASSPGNSGANVLTF. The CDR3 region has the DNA TGTGCCAGCTCACCCGGGAACTCTGGGGCCAACGTCCTGACTTTC.

CDR3 protein: CASSWTGNEQYF. For the CDR3, the DNA is TGTGCCAGCAGCTGGACAGGGAACGAGCAGTACTTC. The rearrangement links TRBV7-2 to TRBJ2-7; 8 bases map to TRBD1. This CDR3 has 12 residues. Germline trimming cut 4 bases from V and 5 bases from J; bases unmatched to any gene: 1. The germline CDR1 and CDR2 sequences are SGHTA and FQGNSA.

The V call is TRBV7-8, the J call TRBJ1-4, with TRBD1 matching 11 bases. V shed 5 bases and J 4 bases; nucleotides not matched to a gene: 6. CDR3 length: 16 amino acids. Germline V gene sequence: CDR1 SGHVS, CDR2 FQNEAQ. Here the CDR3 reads CASSPGTGGVNEKLFF. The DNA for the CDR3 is TGTGCCAGCAGCCCTGGGACAGGGGGGGTTAATGAAAAACTGTTTTTT.

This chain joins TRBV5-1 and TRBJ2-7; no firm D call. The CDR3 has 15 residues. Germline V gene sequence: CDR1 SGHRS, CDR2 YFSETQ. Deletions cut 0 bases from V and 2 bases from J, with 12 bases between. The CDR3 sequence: CASSLVSSTPYEQYF. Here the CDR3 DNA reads TGCGCCAGCAGCTTGGTTTCAAGCACCCCCTACGAGCAGTACTTC. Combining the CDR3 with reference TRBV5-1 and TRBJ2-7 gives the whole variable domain KAGVTQTPRYLIKTRGQQVTLSCSPISGHRSVSWYQQTPGQGLQFLFEYFSETQRNKGNFPGRFSGRQFSNSRSEMNVSTLELGDSALYLCASSLVSSTPYEQYFGPGTRLTVT.

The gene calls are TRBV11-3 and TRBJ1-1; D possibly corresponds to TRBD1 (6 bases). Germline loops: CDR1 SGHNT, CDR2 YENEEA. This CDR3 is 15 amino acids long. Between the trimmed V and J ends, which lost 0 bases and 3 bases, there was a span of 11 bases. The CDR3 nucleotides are TGTGCCAGCAGCTTAGAGGGCAGGGGATACACTGAAGCTTTCTTT. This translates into CASSLEGRGYTEAFF.

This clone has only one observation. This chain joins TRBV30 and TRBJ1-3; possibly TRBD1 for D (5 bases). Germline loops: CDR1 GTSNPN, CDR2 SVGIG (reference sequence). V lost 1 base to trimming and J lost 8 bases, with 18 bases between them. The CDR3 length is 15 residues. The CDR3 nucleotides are TGTGCCTGGAGTGCCGGAGGGACCGGCGCGTACACCATATATTTT. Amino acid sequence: CAWSAGGTGAYTIYF. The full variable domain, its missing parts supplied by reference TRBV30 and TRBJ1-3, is SQTIHQWPATLVQPVGSPLSLECTVEGTSNPNLYWYRQAAGRGLQLLFYSVGIGQISSEVPQNLSASRPQDRQFILSSKKLLLSDSGFYLCAWSAGGTGAYTIYFGEGSWLTVV.

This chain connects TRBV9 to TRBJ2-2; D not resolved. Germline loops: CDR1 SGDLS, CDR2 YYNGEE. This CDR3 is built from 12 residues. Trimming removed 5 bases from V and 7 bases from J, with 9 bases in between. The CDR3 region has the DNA TGTGCCAGCAGGTACTCGGGCGGGGAGCTGTTTTTT. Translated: CASRYSGGELFF.